Below, 14 T cell receptor beta chains from the same sample are listed, as sequenced in a study of early T cells in non-severe SARS-CoV-2 infection. TCRdb used MiXCR to reprocess the 5' RACE reads, holding one entry per CDR3 protein. The sample records around 56,000 distinct CDR3 sequences, about 7.7% being singletons. Sequencing was performed on whole blood, taken at baseline. The receptors stem from an adult who was a healthcare worker with PCR-confirmed SARS-CoV-2 infection or an uninfected control (not recorded which).

This clonotype was seen at least ten times. The chain couples TRBV7-6 to TRBJ2-2; D call uncertain. V dropped 5 bases and J dropped 0 bases, with 19 bases sitting between them. The CDR3 covers 18 residues. CDR1 SGHVS and CDR2 FNYEAQ come from the germline V gene. In nucleotides, the CDR3 is TGTGCCAGCAGCACACCCGCTCTCAGTAACGCGAACACCGGGGAGCTGTTTTTT. This encodes CASSTPALSNANTGELFF.

The rearrangement links TRBV28 to TRBJ2-1, with D unresolved. Germline loops: CDR1 MDHEN, CDR2 SYDVKM. Trimming left V 3 bases short and J 13 bases short, with 10 bases between. This CDR3 is 11 amino acids long. In DNA, the CDR3 is TGTGCCAGCAGTTTTGAAAACCGTCAGTTCTTC. It codes for CASSFENRQFF. The full variable domain, with the rest looked up from reference TRBV28 and TRBJ2-1, is DVKVTQSSRYLVKRTGEKVFLECVQDMDHENMFWYRQDPGLGLRLIYFSYDVKMKEKGDIPEGYSVSREKKERFSLILESASTNQTSMYLCASSFENRQFFGPGTRLTVL.

The rearrangement uses TRBV5-6 and TRBJ2-5, with 7 bases that match TRBD1. J gave up 6 bases and V 4 bases, and 6 bases lay outside the gene matches. CDR1 SGHDT and CDR2 YYEEEE come from the germline V gene. The CDR3 is 13 amino acids. The CDR3 sequence is CASSLTGLKTQYF. Here the CDR3 DNA reads TGTGCCAGCAGCCTGACAGGGTTGAAGACCCAGTACTTC.

This sequence joins TRBV7-9 and TRBJ2-2; possibly TRBD2 for D (7 bases). Trimming stripped 2 bases from V and 17 bases from J, with 21 bases between. The CDR3 is 14 amino acids. Per the germline V gene, CDR1 is SEHNR and CDR2 is FQNEAQ (reference sequence). CDR3 coding DNA: TGTGCCAGCAGCTTATGCTGTGCGCCGGGGGGCTGTTTTTTT. Amino acids: CASSLCCAPGGCFF.

On this clonotype itself: A much larger clone differs from this one at a single base, so this may be a read error. The V gene is TRBV7-2, the J gene TRBJ1-5; 7 bases align to TRBD1. Germline values: CDR1 SGHTA, CDR2 FQGNSA. V was pared by 7 bases and J by 4 bases, with 4 bases of the junction left unmatched. This CDR3 is built from 13 residues. CDR3 coding DNA: TGTGCCAGCAACCAGGGGGTGAATCAGCCCCAGCATTTT. Encoded protein: CASNQGVNQPQHF.

The chain is built from TRBV11-2 and TRBJ2-3; no clear D. The germline V and J ends were trimmed by 1 base and 2 bases, with 7 bases remaining between them. The germline CDR1 and CDR2 sequences are SGHAT and FQNNGV. This CDR3 has 14 residues. The CDR3 sequence: CASSLASYTDTQYF. The CDR3, as DNA: TGTGCCAGCAGCTTAGCCTCCTACACAGATACGCAGTATTTT. Looking up the rest from reference TRBV11-2 and TRBJ2-3 gives the full variable domain: EAGVAQSPRYKIIEKRQSVAFWCNPISGHATLYWYQQILGQGPKLLIQFQNNGVVDDSQLPKDRFSAERLKGVDSTLKIQPAKLEDSAVYLCASSLASYTDTQYFGPGTRLTVL.

This clonotype has more than one count but fewer than ten. The V and J genes are TRBV20-1 and TRBJ2-7; possible D gene TRBD2, 5 bases. V lost 4 bases, J lost 4 bases, and 14 bases lay in between. This CDR3 spans 13 amino acids. The germline V gene has CDR1 DFQATT and CDR2 SNEGSKA (reference sequence). The CDR3 reads CSATLATGYEQYF. CDR3 DNA sequence: TGCAGTGCTACCCTAGCAACCGGGTACGAGCAGTACTTC.

This clonotype has at least ten counts. This chain uses TRBV20-1 with TRBJ2-5; D is perhaps TRBD1 (5 bases). Germline lookup yields CDR1 DFQATT and CDR2 SNEGSKA (reference sequence). Trimming cost V 5 bases and J 1 base, with 14 bases left between them. The CDR3 is 14 residues long. The CDR3 region has the DNA TGCAGTGCTGGGCCTGCAGGGCTCCAAGAGACCCAGTACTTC. Residues: CSAGPAGLQETQYF.

This clonotype was observed a few times. The chain uses TRBV20-1 and TRBJ2-3; D unclear. This CDR3 has 15 residues. The V and J ends lost 2 bases and 0 bases respectively, with 12 bases between them. Germline V lookup: CDR1 DFQATT, CDR2 SNEGSKA (reference sequence). CDR3 bases: TGCAGTGCTAGAATCCTTTACGCTAGCACAGATACGCAGTATTTT. Encoded protein: CSARILYASTDTQYF.

Ten or more counts support this clonotype. The chain employs TRBV21-1 and TRBJ2-5; TRBD2, the D gene given by the table, was not confirmed from the DNA. TRBV21-1 represents a pseudogene. The CDR3 runs to 15 residues. The CDR3 loop reads CASTPLAGGSGTQYF. The CDR3 DNA reads as TGTGCCAGCACCCCACTAGCGGGAGGGTCTGGGACCCAGTACTTC.

This clonotype has more than one count but fewer than ten. Its ends do not fully match the called genes, so a read error is possible. The genes are TRBV4-1 and TRBJ1-3; D remains unclear. The CDR3 is made up of 14 amino acids. Per the germline V gene, CDR1 is MGHRA and CDR2 is YSYEKL. The CDR3 spells CASSQDRLADYTYF. CDR3 in DNA: TGCGCCAGCAGCCAAGATCGGCTGGCGGACTATACCTACTTT.

This clonotype came up many times. The V call is TRBV4-3, the J call TRBJ2-6; 13 nucleotides agree with TRBD2. J lost 2 bases, V lost 4 bases, and 5 bases had no gene match. Germline CDR1 is LGHNA and CDR2 is YSLEER. The CDR3 extends over 18 amino acids. The CDR3 bases are TGCGCCAGCAGCCTCTGGACTAGCGGGAGTACTGGGGCCAACGTCCTGACTTTC. Encoded protein: CASSLWTSGSTGANVLTF.

There are a few counts of this clonotype. The genes are TRBV9 and TRBJ2-7; 7 nucleotides line up with TRBD2. V lost 5 bases to trimming and J lost 1 base; unmatched junction nucleotides: 6. The germline CDR1 and CDR2 sequences are SGDLS and YYNGEE. This CDR3 region has 14 residues. CDR3 amino acids: CASSPGTKSYEQYF. CDR3 sequence (DNA): TGTGCCAGCAGTCCCGGGACTAAGTCCTACGAGCAGTACTTC.

V is TRBV7-9 and J is TRBJ2-1; 10 nucleotides match TRBD2. Looked up from germline, CDR1 is SEHNR and CDR2 is FQNEAQ (reference sequence). This CDR3 is 15 amino acids long. The trim removed 5 bases at V and 8 bases at J, leaving 9 bases unmatched. The CDR3 coding sequence is TGTGCCAGCAGCATTCTAGCGGGAGTTAATGATGAGCAGTTCTTC. Encoded protein: CASSILAGVNDEQFF.